These T cell receptor beta chains were read from a single sample in a study of T cells in localized non-small cell lung cancer. Produced via immunoSEQ multiplex PCR; TCRdb's table is partial and in-frame only. The table has approximately 72,000 clones, 70% to 90% seen once; the top ten hold roughly 14%. This specimen was peripheral blood, taken before any cancer treatment. The receptors here all came from a female donor older than 55 with stage I lung adenocarcinoma. CDR3s include the opening cysteine and the closing phenylalanine or tryptophan. Each record gives: clone size, J gene, D gene, V gene, CDR3 DNA, CDR3 protein. D genes are given only for firm matches. Some rows mark clone size as missing; the rest say once, few, many or name a class of expanded clone.

abundance: .
j_gene: TRBJ1-4
d_gene: TRBD1
v_gene: TRBV5-4
CDR3nt: TGTGCCAGCAGCTTGAGGACAGGGGGATTCAATGAAAAACTGTTTTTT
CDR3aa: CASSLRTGGFNEKLFF

abundance: .
j_gene: TRBJ1-2
d_gene: .
v_gene: TRBV29-1
CDR3nt: TGCAGCGTGAGTACGGGCCCTACCCGGGGCTACACCTTC
CDR3aa: CSVSTGPTRGYTF

abundance: .
j_gene: TRBJ2-2
d_gene: TRBD2
v_gene: TRBV30
CDR3nt: TGTGCCTGGAGGGCGGGAGCCGGGGAGCTGTTTTTT
CDR3aa: CAWRAGAGELFF

abundance: .
j_gene: TRBJ2-3
d_gene: .
v_gene: TRBV28
CDR3nt: TGTGCCAGCAGTTCCACTCCACCCTGGCCCCGCACAGATACGCAGTATTTT
CDR3aa: CASSSTPPWPRTDTQYF

abundance: .
j_gene: TRBJ2-1
d_gene: .
v_gene: TRBV29-1
CDR3nt: TGCAGCGCCGGACTCTACAATGAGCAGTTCTTC
CDR3aa: CSAGLYNEQFF

abundance: once
j_gene: TRBJ1-2
d_gene: .
v_gene: TRBV2
CDR3nt: TGTGCCAGCAGCCCACCCAGAGATGGCTACACCTTC
CDR3aa: CASSPPRDGYTF

abundance: .
j_gene: TRBJ1-5
d_gene: .
v_gene: TRBV28
CDR3nt: TGTGCCACCTCCTTAAATCAGCCCCAGCATTTT
CDR3aa: CATSLNQPQHF

abundance: .
j_gene: TRBJ2-7
d_gene: .
v_gene: TRBV7-2
CDR3nt: TGTGCCAGCAGCACCCGGACTTCCTACGAGCAGTACTTC
CDR3aa: CASSTRTSYEQYF

abundance: once
j_gene: TRBJ2-7
d_gene: .
v_gene: TRBV7-2
CDR3nt: TGTGCCAGCAGCTCGGATTTCGGCTCCTACGAGCAGTACTTC
CDR3aa: CASSSDFGSYEQYF

abundance: .
j_gene: TRBJ2-1
d_gene: TRBD2
v_gene: TRBV6-1
CDR3nt: TGTGCCAGCAGGCCAGGACTAGCGGGGAATGAGCAGTTCTTC
CDR3aa: CASRPGLAGNEQFF

abundance: .
j_gene: TRBJ1-2
d_gene: .
v_gene: TRBV28
CDR3nt: TGTGCCAGCACCTTATCGGCAGGGCCAGGTGGCTACACCTTC
CDR3aa: CASTLSAGPGGYTF

abundance: .
j_gene: TRBJ1-4
d_gene: .
v_gene: TRBV5-5
CDR3nt: TGTGCCAGCAGCTTGGCAGCACTAACTAAAGAAAAACTGTTTTTT
CDR3aa: CASSLAALTKEKLFF

abundance: .
j_gene: TRBJ2-7
d_gene: .
v_gene: TRBV15
CDR3nt: TGTGCCACCAGCAGAGCCAGGGGGGGTCCCTACGAGCAGTACTTC
CDR3aa: CATSRARGGPYEQYF

abundance: .
j_gene: TRBJ1-1
d_gene: .
v_gene: TRBV6-1
CDR3nt: TGTGCCAGCACTGGACGCTTGAACACTGAAGCTTTCTTT
CDR3aa: CASTGRLNTEAFF

abundance: .
j_gene: TRBJ2-2
d_gene: .
v_gene: TRBV10-3
CDR3nt: TGTGCCATCAGTGAGGAGGTCACCGGGGAGCTGTTTTTT
CDR3aa: CAISEEVTGELFF

abundance: .
j_gene: TRBJ2-7
d_gene: .
v_gene: TRBV9
CDR3nt: TGTGCCAGCAGCCCCGATTCTGGGGCGGCTACCTACGAGCAGTACTTC
CDR3aa: CASSPDSGAATYEQYF

abundance: .
j_gene: TRBJ2-2
d_gene: TRBD2
v_gene: TRBV11-2
CDR3nt: TGTGCCAGCAGCCCCGGGGCGGGAGGGCTCACCGGGGAGCTGTTTTTT
CDR3aa: CASSPGAGGLTGELFF

abundance: .
j_gene: TRBJ2-7
d_gene: TRBD1
v_gene: TRBV25-1
CDR3nt: TGTGCCAGCAGCCGGGACAGTACCTACGAGCAGTACTTC
CDR3aa: CASSRDSTYEQYF

abundance: once
j_gene: TRBJ2-3
d_gene: TRBD2
v_gene: TRBV13
CDR3nt: TGTGCCAGCAGCTTAGGTAGCGGGGGGGCGGAAGATACGCAGTATTTT
CDR3aa: CASSLGSGGAEDTQYF

abundance: .
j_gene: TRBJ2-2
d_gene: TRBD2
v_gene: TRBV7-3
CDR3nt: TGTGCCAGCAGCTTAAGCGGGAGGTCCACCGGGGAGCTGTTTTTT
CDR3aa: CASSLSGRSTGELFF

abundance: .
j_gene: TRBJ2-1
d_gene: TRBD1
v_gene: TRBV5-1
CDR3nt: TGCGCCAGCAGCCCGACAGGGGCTGGGAATGAGCAGTTCTTC
CDR3aa: CASSPTGAGNEQFF

abundance: .
j_gene: TRBJ1-1
d_gene: .
v_gene: TRBV14
CDR3nt: TGTGCCAGCAGCTTACATAAGGGGATTGAAGCTTTCTTT
CDR3aa: CASSLHKGIEAFF

abundance: .
j_gene: TRBJ1-2
d_gene: .
v_gene: TRBV18
CDR3nt: TGTGCCAGCTCACCAGGGGCTGGTAACTATGGCTACACCTTC
CDR3aa: CASSPGAGNYGYTF

abundance: .
j_gene: TRBJ2-7
d_gene: .
v_gene: TRBV10-2
CDR3nt: TGCGCCAGCAGCCCGGTGGGAGGCTCCTACGAGCAGTACTTC
CDR3aa: CASSPVGGSYEQYF

abundance: .
j_gene: TRBJ1-1
d_gene: TRBD1
v_gene: TRBV11-3
CDR3nt: TGTGCCAGCAGCTTAAGGACAGGGGAGCTCCGCACTGAAGCTTTCTTT
CDR3aa: CASSLRTGELRTEAFF

abundance: .
j_gene: TRBJ2-7
d_gene: TRBD2
v_gene: TRBV7-3
CDR3nt: TGTGCCAGCAGCTTATCTAGCGGGAGCTACGAGCAGTACTTC
CDR3aa: CASSLSSGSYEQYF

abundance: .
j_gene: TRBJ1-2
d_gene: .
v_gene: TRBV9
CDR3nt: TGTGCCAGCAGCGTAGGGGTTAACTATGGCTACACCTTC
CDR3aa: CASSVGVNYGYTF

abundance: .
j_gene: TRBJ1-4
d_gene: .
v_gene: TRBV5-1
CDR3nt: TGCGCCAGCAGCTCAGGATACCTCCTCTCCGATAATGAAAAACTGTTTTTT
CDR3aa: CASSSGYLLSDNEKLFF

abundance: .
j_gene: TRBJ2-7
d_gene: .
v_gene: TRBV6-1
CDR3nt: TGTGCCAGCAGTGTAACAGGCTTCGTTTCTAGCGAGCAGTACTTC
CDR3aa: CASSVTGFVSSEQYF

abundance: .
j_gene: TRBJ2-7
d_gene: TRBD2
v_gene: TRBV7-9
CDR3nt: TGTGCCAGCAGCTTAGACGTCGCGGCGGGGGGGAACTACGAGCAGTACTTC
CDR3aa: CASSLDVAAGGNYEQYF

abundance: once
j_gene: TRBJ2-6
d_gene: .
v_gene: TRBV5-8
CDR3nt: TGTGCCAGTTTGCAGAACCGGCACTCCTCTGGGGCCAACGTCCTGACTTTC
CDR3aa: CASLQNRHSSGANVLTF

abundance: once
j_gene: TRBJ1-1
d_gene: .
v_gene: TRBV29-1
CDR3nt: TGCAGCCCCTGGGAGGCGAACACTGAAGCTTTCTTT
CDR3aa: CSPWEANTEAFF

abundance: .
j_gene: TRBJ1-4
d_gene: TRBD1
v_gene: TRBV10-3
CDR3nt: TGTGCCACTACGGACAGGAATGAAAAACTGTTTTTT
CDR3aa: CATTDRNEKLFF

abundance: .
j_gene: TRBJ1-3
d_gene: .
v_gene: TRBV21-1
CDR3nt: TGTGCCAGCAGCAAAGGAAAAGACTTAGACTCTGGAAACACCATATATTTT
CDR3aa: CASSKGKDLDSGNTIYF

abundance: .
j_gene: TRBJ1-6
d_gene: .
v_gene: TRBV6-4
CDR3nt: TGTGCCAGCAGTGAAGTTCCGGGCTCACCCCTCCACTTT
CDR3aa: CASSEVPGSPLHF

abundance: once
j_gene: TRBJ2-6
d_gene: TRBD1
v_gene: TRBV11-2
CDR3nt: TGTGCCAGCAGCTCCACAGGGGGTGGGGCCAACGTCCTGACTTTC
CDR3aa: CASSSTGGGANVLTF

abundance: once
j_gene: TRBJ1-4
d_gene: .
v_gene: TRBV11-3
CDR3nt: TGTGCCAGCAGCTTAGACGGGGCTGCTAATGAAAAACTGTTTTTT
CDR3aa: CASSLDGAANEKLFF

abundance: .
j_gene: TRBJ2-1
d_gene: .
v_gene: TRBV7-6
CDR3nt: TGTGCCAGCAGCTTAGACGTCCAACCCTACAATGAGCAGTTCTTC
CDR3aa: CASSLDVQPYNEQFF

abundance: .
j_gene: TRBJ2-2
d_gene: .
v_gene: TRBV28
CDR3nt: TGTGCCAGCAGTTGGGTAGTAAACACCGGGGAGCTGTTTTTT
CDR3aa: CASSWVVNTGELFF

abundance: .
j_gene: TRBJ2-7
d_gene: .
v_gene: TRBV11-2
CDR3nt: TGTGCCAGCAGCTTAACTCGGGGGACCTACGAGCAGTACTTC
CDR3aa: CASSLTRGTYEQYF

abundance: .
j_gene: TRBJ1-1
d_gene: .
v_gene: TRBV28
CDR3nt: TGTGCCAGCATTTCCCGGGGCAGAAGGGAAGCTTTCTTT
CDR3aa: CASISRGRREAFF

abundance: .
j_gene: TRBJ2-7
d_gene: .
v_gene: TRBV5-6
CDR3nt: TGTGCCAGCAGCCCTCTCCTGACCGACTACGAGCAGTACTTC
CDR3aa: CASSPLLTDYEQYF

abundance: .
j_gene: TRBJ2-3
d_gene: .
v_gene: TRBV6-1
CDR3nt: TGTGCCAGCAGTGACGGTGGGAGAAGTTCAGATACGCAGTATTTT
CDR3aa: CASSDGGRSSDTQYF

abundance: .
j_gene: TRBJ2-1
d_gene: .
v_gene: TRBV29-1
CDR3nt: TGCAGCGTTAACAGAGACAATGAGCAGTTCTTC
CDR3aa: CSVNRDNEQFF

abundance: .
j_gene: TRBJ2-2
d_gene: .
v_gene: TRBV9
CDR3nt: TGTGCCAGCCGGACAGGACTAAACACCGGGGAGCTGTTTTTT
CDR3aa: CASRTGLNTGELFF

abundance: once
j_gene: TRBJ2-1
d_gene: .
v_gene: TRBV10-3
CDR3nt: TGTGCCATCAGTGAAGGGTTCTCCTACAATGAGCAGTTCTTC
CDR3aa: CAISEGFSYNEQFF

abundance: .
j_gene: TRBJ2-5
d_gene: .
v_gene: TRBV7-9
CDR3nt: TGTGCCAGCAGCCCCGGCGGTTACATCGGTCGGGAGACCCAGTACTTC
CDR3aa: CASSPGGYIGRETQYF

abundance: .
j_gene: TRBJ1-4
d_gene: .
v_gene: TRBV5-6
CDR3nt: TGTGCCAGCAGCTTGGTGGGGGGCTGGACTAATGAAAAACTGTTTTTT
CDR3aa: CASSLVGGWTNEKLFF

abundance: .
j_gene: TRBJ2-7
d_gene: TRBD2
v_gene: TRBV7-8
CDR3nt: TGTGCCAGCAGCTCGGGACTAGCGGGAACCTACGAGCAGTACTTC
CDR3aa: CASSSGLAGTYEQYF

abundance: .
j_gene: TRBJ2-3
d_gene: TRBD2
v_gene: TRBV28
CDR3nt: TGTGCCAGCAGTCCCGGTCAGCGGGGGACGAATACGCAGTATTTT
CDR3aa: CASSPGQRGTNTQYF

abundance: .
j_gene: TRBJ2-7
d_gene: TRBD2
v_gene: TRBV4-1
CDR3nt: TGCGCCAGCAGCCCCGGGACTAGCGGACCCTACGAGCAGTACTTC
CDR3aa: CASSPGTSGPYEQYF

abundance: few
j_gene: TRBJ2-2
d_gene: .
v_gene: TRBV19
CDR3nt: TGTGCCAGTAAGGGAATTTCGGGCACCGGGGAGCTGTTTTTT
CDR3aa: CASKGISGTGELFF

abundance: .
j_gene: TRBJ1-4
d_gene: .
v_gene: TRBV13
CDR3nt: TGTGCCAGCAGCCCCGGTGTATTAGTCAAACGGGAAAAACTGTTTTTT
CDR3aa: CASSPGVLVKREKLFF

abundance: .
j_gene: TRBJ1-6
d_gene: TRBD1
v_gene: TRBV5-4
CDR3nt: TGTGCCAGCAGCCTCGGACAGGGGAATTCACCCCTCCACTTT
CDR3aa: CASSLGQGNSPLHF

abundance: once
j_gene: TRBJ1-5
d_gene: TRBD1
v_gene: TRBV4-2
CDR3nt: TGTGCCAGCGGCCCCGGGGACAGGGGTGTGCGGCAGCCCCAGCATTTT
CDR3aa: CASGPGDRGVRQPQHF

abundance: few
j_gene: TRBJ1-5
d_gene: .
v_gene: TRBV2
CDR3nt: TGTGCCAGCAAGGGGGGGAATAGCAATCAGCCCCAGCATTTT
CDR3aa: CASKGGNSNQPQHF

abundance: .
j_gene: TRBJ1-6
d_gene: .
v_gene: TRBV27
CDR3nt: TGTGCCAGCAGTCCCCGGTCCCTTAATTCACCCCTCCACTTT
CDR3aa: CASSPRSLNSPLHF